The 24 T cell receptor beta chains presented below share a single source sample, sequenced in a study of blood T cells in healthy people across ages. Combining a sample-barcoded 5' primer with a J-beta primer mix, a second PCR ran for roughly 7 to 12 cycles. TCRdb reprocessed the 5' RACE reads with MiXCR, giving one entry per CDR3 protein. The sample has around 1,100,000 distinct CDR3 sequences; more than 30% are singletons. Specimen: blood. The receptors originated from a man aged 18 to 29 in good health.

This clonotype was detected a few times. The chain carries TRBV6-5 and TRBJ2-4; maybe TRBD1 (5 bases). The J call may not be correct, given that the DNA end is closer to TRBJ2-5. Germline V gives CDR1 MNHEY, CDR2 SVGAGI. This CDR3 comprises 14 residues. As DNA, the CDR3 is TGTGCCAGCAGTTACGGGTCAGGGCGGCAGACCCAGTACTTC. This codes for CASSYGSGRQTQYF.

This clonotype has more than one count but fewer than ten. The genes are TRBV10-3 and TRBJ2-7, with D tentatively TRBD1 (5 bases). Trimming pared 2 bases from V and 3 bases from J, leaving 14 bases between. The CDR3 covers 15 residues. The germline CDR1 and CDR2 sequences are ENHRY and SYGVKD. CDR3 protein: CAISEPDRTIYEQYF. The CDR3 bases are TGTGCCATCAGTGAGCCCGACAGAACCATCTACGAGCAGTACTTC.

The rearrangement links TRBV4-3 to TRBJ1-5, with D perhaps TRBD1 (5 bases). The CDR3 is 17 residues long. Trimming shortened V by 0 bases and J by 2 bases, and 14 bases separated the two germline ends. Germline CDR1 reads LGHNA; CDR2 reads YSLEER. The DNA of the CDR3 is TGCGCCAGCAGCCAAGATAGGGCAGGGAGACGCAATCAGCCCCAGCATTTT. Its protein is CASSQDRAGRRNQPQHF.

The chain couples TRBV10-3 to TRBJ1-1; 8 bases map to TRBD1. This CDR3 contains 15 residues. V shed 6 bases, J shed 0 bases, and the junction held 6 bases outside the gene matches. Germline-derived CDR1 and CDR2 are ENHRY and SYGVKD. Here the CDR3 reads CAIRGQANVNTEAFF. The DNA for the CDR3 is TGTGCCATCAGGGGACAGGCGAATGTGAACACTGAAGCTTTCTTT.

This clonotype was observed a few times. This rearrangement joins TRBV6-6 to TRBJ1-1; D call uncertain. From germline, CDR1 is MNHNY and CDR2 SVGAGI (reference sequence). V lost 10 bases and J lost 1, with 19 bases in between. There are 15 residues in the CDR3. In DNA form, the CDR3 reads TGTGCCACCACCTCCCCAGGACTCAGGAACACTGAAGCTTTCTTT. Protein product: CATTSPGLRNTEAFF.

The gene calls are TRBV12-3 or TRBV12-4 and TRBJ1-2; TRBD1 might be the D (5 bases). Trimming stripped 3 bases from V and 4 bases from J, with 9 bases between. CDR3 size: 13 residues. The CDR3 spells CASSFDSPYGYTF. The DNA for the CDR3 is TGTGCCAGCAGTTTCGACAGCCCCTATGGCTACACCTTC.

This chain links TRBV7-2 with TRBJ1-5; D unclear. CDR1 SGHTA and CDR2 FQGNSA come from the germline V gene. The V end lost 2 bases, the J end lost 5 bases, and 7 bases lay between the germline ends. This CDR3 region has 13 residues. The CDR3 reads CASSLLPDQPQHF. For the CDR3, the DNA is TGTGCCAGCAGCTTATTGCCAGATCAGCCCCAGCATTTT.

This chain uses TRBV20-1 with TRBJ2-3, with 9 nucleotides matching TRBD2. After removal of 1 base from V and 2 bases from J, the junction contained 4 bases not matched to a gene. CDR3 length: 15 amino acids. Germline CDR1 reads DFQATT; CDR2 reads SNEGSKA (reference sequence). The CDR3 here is CSARGAGGTTDTQYF. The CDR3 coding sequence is TGCAGTGCTAGAGGAGCGGGGGGTACCACAGATACGCAGTATTTT.

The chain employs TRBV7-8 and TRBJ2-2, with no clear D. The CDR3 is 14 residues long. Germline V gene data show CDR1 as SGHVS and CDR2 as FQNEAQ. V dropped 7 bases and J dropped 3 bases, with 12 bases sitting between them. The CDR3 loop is CASKRSPYTGELFF. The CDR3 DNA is TGTGCCAGCAAGAGGAGCCCCTACACCGGGGAGCTGTTTTTT.

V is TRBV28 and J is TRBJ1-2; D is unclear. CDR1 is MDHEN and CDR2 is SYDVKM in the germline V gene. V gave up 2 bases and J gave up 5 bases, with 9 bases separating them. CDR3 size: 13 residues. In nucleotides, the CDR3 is TGTGCCAGCAGTTTAAGACAACCGTATGGCTACACCTTC. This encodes CASSLRQPYGYTF.

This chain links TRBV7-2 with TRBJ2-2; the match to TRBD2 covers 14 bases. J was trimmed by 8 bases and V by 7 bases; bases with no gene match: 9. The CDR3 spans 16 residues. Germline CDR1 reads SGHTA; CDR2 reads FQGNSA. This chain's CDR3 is CASTQTSGGALGELFF. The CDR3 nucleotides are TGTGCCAGCACCCAGACTAGCGGGGGGGCATTAGGGGAGCTGTTTTTT.

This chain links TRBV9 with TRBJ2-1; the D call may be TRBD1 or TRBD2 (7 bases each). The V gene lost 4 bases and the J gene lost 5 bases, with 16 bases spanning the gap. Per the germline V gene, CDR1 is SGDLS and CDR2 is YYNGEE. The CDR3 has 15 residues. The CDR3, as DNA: TGTGCCAGCAGCCCCGCAGGGGGGGGCCACAATGAGCAGTTCTTC. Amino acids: CASSPAGGGHNEQFF. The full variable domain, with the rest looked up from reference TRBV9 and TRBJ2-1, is DSGVTQTPKHLITATGQRVTLRCSPRSGDLSVYWYQQSLDQGLQFLIQYYNGEERAKGNILERFSAQQFPDLHSELNLSSLELGDSALYFCASSPAGGGHNEQFFGPGTRLTVL.

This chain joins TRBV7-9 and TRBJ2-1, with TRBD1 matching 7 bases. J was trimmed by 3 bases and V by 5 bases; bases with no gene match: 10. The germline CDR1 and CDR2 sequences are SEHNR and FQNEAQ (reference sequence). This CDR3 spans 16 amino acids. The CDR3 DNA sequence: TGTGCCAGCAGCCCCTTTAGGGGGCCCGACTACAATGAGCAGTTCTTC. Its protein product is CASSPFRGPDYNEQFF.

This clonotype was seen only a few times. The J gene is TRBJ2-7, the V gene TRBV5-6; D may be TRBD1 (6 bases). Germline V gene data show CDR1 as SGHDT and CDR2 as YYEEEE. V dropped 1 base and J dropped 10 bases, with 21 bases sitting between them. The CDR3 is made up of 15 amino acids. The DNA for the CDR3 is TGTGCCAGCAGCTTGTTCAGAACAGGGTGGATCTTTCAGTACTTC. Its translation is CASSLFRTGWIFQYF.

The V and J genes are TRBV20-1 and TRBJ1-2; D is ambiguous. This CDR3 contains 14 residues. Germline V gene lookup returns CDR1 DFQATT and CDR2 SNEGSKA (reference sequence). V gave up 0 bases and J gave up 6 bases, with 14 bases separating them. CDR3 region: CSARDGEGEHGYTF. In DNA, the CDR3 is TGCAGTGCTAGAGATGGCGAGGGCGAGCATGGCTACACCTTC.

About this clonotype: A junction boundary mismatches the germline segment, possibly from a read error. The CDR3 loop reads CVSSLSGALSNQPQHF. The CDR3, as DNA: TGTGTCAGCAGTCTCTCCGGGGCGCTGAGCAATCAGCCCCAGCATTTT. The chain couples TRBV12-3 or TRBV12-4 to TRBJ1-5, with a tentative D call TRBD1 (5 bases). There are 16 residues in the CDR3.

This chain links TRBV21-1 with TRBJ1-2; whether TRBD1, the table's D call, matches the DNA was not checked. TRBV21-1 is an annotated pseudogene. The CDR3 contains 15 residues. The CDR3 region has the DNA TGTGCCAGCAGCAGCCAGACCGGGACAGGGTTAGGCTACACCTTC. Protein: CASSSQTGTGLGYTF.

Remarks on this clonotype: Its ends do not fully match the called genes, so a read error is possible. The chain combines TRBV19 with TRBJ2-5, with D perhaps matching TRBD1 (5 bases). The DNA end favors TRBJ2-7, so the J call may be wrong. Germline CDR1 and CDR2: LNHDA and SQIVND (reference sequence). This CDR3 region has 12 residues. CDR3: CASSIQGFEQYF. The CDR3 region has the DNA TGTGCCAGCAGTATCCAGGGCTTCGAGCAGTACTTC.

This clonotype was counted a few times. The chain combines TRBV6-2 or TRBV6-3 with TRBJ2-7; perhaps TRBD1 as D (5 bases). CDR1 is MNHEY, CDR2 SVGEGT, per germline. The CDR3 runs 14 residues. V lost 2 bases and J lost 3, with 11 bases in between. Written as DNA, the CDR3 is TGTGCCAGCAGTTACGGTCCCCAGGGCTACGAGCAGTACTTC. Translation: CASSYGPQGYEQYF.

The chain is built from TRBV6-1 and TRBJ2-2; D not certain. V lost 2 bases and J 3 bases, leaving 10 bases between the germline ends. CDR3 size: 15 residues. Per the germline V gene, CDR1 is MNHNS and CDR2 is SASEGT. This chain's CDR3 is CASSEIGWDTGELFF. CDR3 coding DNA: TGTGCCAGCAGTGAAATCGGTTGGGACACCGGGGAGCTGTTTTTT.

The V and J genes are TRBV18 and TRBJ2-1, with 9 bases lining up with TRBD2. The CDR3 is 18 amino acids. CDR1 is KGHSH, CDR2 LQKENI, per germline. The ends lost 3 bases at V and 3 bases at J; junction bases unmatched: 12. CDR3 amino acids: CASSPSRGGAAYYNEQFF. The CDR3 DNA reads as TGTGCCAGCTCACCCAGTCGCGGGGGGGCCGCCTACTACAATGAGCAGTTCTTC.

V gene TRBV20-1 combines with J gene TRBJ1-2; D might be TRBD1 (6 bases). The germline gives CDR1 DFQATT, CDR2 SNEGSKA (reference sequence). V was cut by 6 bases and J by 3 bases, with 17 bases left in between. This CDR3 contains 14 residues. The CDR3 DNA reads TGCAGTGCCCCACAGACAGGAGGGGACTATGGCTACACCTTC. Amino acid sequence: CSAPQTGGDYGYTF.

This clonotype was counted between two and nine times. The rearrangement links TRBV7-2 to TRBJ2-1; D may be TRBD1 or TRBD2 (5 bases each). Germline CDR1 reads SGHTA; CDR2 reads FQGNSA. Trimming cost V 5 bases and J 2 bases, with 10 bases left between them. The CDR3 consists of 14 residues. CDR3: CASSRDAPYNEQFF. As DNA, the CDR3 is TGTGCCAGCAGCCGGGACGCCCCCTACAATGAGCAGTTCTTC. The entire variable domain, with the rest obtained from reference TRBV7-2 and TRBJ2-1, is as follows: GAGVSQSPSNKVTEKGKDVELRCDPISGHTALYWYRQSLGQGLEFLIYFQGNSAPDKSGLPSDRFSAERTGGSVSTLTIQRTQQEDSAVYLCASSRDAPYNEQFFGPGTRLTVL.

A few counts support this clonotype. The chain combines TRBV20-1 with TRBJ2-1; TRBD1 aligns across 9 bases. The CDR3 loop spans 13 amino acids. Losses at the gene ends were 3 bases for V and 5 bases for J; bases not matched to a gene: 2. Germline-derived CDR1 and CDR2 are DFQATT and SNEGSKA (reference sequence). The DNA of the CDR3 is TGCAGTGCTAGTAGGGACAGGGACAATGAGCAGTTCTTC. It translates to CSASRDRDNEQFF.